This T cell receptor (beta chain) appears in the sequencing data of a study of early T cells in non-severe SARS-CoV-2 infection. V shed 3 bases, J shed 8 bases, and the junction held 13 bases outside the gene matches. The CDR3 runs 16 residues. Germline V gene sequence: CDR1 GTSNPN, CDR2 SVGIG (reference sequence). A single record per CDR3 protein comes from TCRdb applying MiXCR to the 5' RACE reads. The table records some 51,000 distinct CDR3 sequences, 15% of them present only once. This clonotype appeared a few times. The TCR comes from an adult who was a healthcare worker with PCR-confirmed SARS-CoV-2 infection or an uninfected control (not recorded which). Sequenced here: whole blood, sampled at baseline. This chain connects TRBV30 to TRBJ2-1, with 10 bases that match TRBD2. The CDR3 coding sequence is TGTGCCTGGAGCGTCCTAGCGGGAGACGGTAGGGATGAGCAGTTCTTC. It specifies CAWSVLAGDGRDEQFF.